Included here is one T cell receptor beta chain sequence, with context. An end of the junction differs from the germline gene, which may be a read error. Looked up from germline, CDR1 is SGHTA and CDR2 is FQGNSA. This CDR3 comprises 15 residues. This entry is derived from a study of blood T cell repertoires in COVID-19. Profiled with immunoSEQ multiplex PCR; TCRdb holds only in-frame clones, not every one. The sample yields about 150,000 clones, over 75% seen once. This clonotype was obtained from a human donor in a cohort sampled during active COVID-19. Sequenced material: peripheral blood. The rearrangement links TRBV7-2 to TRBJ2-5, with 7 nucleotides matching TRBD1. The CDR3 region has the DNA TGTGCCAGCAGCCCAGGGGGACCCCACCAGGAGACCCAGTACTTC. Encoded protein: CASSPGGPHQETQYF.